The 8 T cell receptor beta chains below come from one sample, sequenced in a study of T cell clonality in common variable immunodeficiency. Using immunoSEQ multiplex PCR, the repertoire was profiled, and TCRdb retains in-frame clones only, with some absent. The specimen has roughly 70,000 clones, none found just once. Sequenced input: peripheral blood mononuclear cells. The receptors were sampled from a person aged 18-70 years in good health.

This clone was recorded at least ten times. The CDR3 end is not reached by the read, which stops 3 residues before it; the germline J gene fills it in. The chain recombines TRBV20-1 with TRBJ2-7; D is possibly TRBD2 (6 bases). CDR1 is DFQATT and CDR2 is SNEGSKA in the germline V gene (reference sequence). The V gene lost 2 bases and the J gene lost 2 bases, with 13 bases spanning the gap. The CDR3 loop spans 14 amino acids. The CDR3: CSARTGEGTYEQYF. The sequenced part of the CDR3 DNA is TGCAGTGCTAGAACGGGAGAGGGGACCTACGAG.

This clone was recorded many times. The sequence runs out 3 residues before the end of the CDR3; the remainder is reconstructed from the germline J gene. The chain links TRBV15 to TRBJ1-1, with D perhaps matching TRBD1 (6 bases). The CDR3 spans 14 residues. Trimming removed 5 bases at V and 4 bases at J, with 14 bases between. CDR1 and CDR2 from the germline V gene are LNHNV and YYDKDF (reference sequence). The CDR3 DNA, read in part, is TGTGCCACCAGCCCCGGGACACGGAGCACTGAA. Protein sequence: CATSPGTRSTE. The whole CDR3 sequence reads CATSPGTRSTEAFF.

This clone has a count of ten or more. Incomplete CDR3 DNA: TGCGCCAGCAGCTTAGGACAGTATGGC. This gives the protein CASSLGQYG. The complete CDR3 reads CASSLGQYGYTF. V usage is TRBV5-1 and J usage is TRBJ1-2; D possibly corresponds to TRBD1 (6 bases). The read falls 3 residues short of the CDR3 end, and the missing part is taken from the germline J gene. Germline V gene lookup returns CDR1 SGHRS and CDR2 YFSETQ. Trimming took off 2 bases at V and 5 bases at J, with 7 bases between the two ends. The CDR3 is 12 amino acids.

This clone was found many times. Read sequence stops 3 residues before the CDR3 end, and the germline J gene provides the missing end. This chain joins TRBV15 and TRBJ2-1, with TRBD2 matching 10 bases. This CDR3 region has 16 residues. Germline trimming cut 0 bases from V and 9 bases from J; bases unmatched to any gene: 8. Looked up from germline, CDR1 is LNHNV and CDR2 is YYDKDF (reference sequence). Incomplete CDR3 DNA: TGTGCCACCAGCAGAGATAGGCTAGCGGGAGCCGGTGAG. It codes for CATSRDRLAGAGE. The full CDR3 protein is CATSRDRLAGAGEQFF. The whole variable domain, remainder taken from reference TRBV15 and TRBJ2-1, is DAMVIQNPRYQVTQFGKPVTLSCSQTLNHNVMYWYQQKSSQAPKLLFHYYDKDFNNEADTPDNFQSRRPNTSFCFLDIRSPGLGDTAMYLCATSRDRLAGAGEQFFGPGTRLTVL.

This clone was observed at least ten times. Coverage ceases 3 residues before the CDR3 finishes, and the germline J gene fills in the end. The chain joins TRBV7-3 to TRBJ2-1, with TRBD2 matching 10 bases. Germline assignment: CDR1 SGHTA and CDR2 FQGTGA. The CDR3 totals 14 residues. After removal of 6 bases from V and 6 bases from J, the junction contained 5 bases not matched to a gene. The CDR3 here is CASSASGSGNEQFF. The part of the CDR3 DNA that was read is TGTGCCAGCAGTGCTAGCGGGAGTGGCAATGAG.

This clone was counted at least ten times. The CDR3 end lies 3 residues beyond the end of the read and is filled in from the germline J gene. This chain joins TRBV20-1 and TRBJ1-1; maybe TRBD1 (5 bases). CDR1 is DFQATT, CDR2 SNEGSKA, per germline (reference sequence). The CDR3 spans 15 residues. The V end lost 3 bases, the J end lost 1 base, and 15 bases lay between the germline ends. Here the CDR3 reads CSARRQGIPNTEAFF. The DNA read from the CDR3 is TGCAGTGCTAGGCGTCAGGGAATCCCGAACACTGAA.

This clone occurred many times. The part of the CDR3 DNA that was read is TGTGCCAGCAGTGTTAGCGGGGTCAGCACAGATACG. This codes for CASSVSGVSTDT. The full CDR3 is CASSVSGVSTDTQYF. This chain links TRBV2 with TRBJ2-3, with 8 bases matching TRBD2. Coverage ceases 3 residues before the CDR3 finishes, and the germline J gene fills in the end. The CDR3 covers 15 residues. Germline V CDR1 and CDR2: SNHLY, FYNNEI. V lost 4 bases and J lost 0; bases outside the gene matches: 3.

This clone was detected only a few times. The read halts 3 residues ahead of the CDR3 end, with the missing end drawn from the germline J gene. The chain has TRBV6-4 and TRBJ1-1, with TRBD1 matching over 9 bases. This CDR3 region has 14 residues. After removal of 6 bases from V and 0 bases from J, the junction contained 2 bases not matched to a gene. Germline lookup yields CDR1 MRHNA and CDR2 SNTAGT. CDR3 residues: CASRTGGVNTEAFF. The CDR3 DNA, read in part, is TGTGCCAGCAGGACAGGGGGAGTGAACACTGAA.